This is a list of T cell receptor beta chains from one sample in a study of blood T cell repertoires in COVID-19. TCRdb keeps only in-frame clones here, not all; method: immunoSEQ multiplex PCR. The profile covers 200,000 to 250,000 clones, with roughly nine tenths appearing a single time and more than 0.95% taken by the ten largest. Sequenced sample: peripheral blood. The receptor set was obtained from a man younger than 40 with acute or convalescent COVID-19. The CDR3 runs from the conserved cysteine through the conserved F or W. The order of the fields is J gene, clone size, D gene, V gene, CDR3 protein, CDR3 DNA. The D gene is left open where the match is weak. Clone size, where shown, is once, few, many, or a class for clones that have expanded.

TRBJ2-5 | - | - | TRBV5-1 | CASSYLQGFQETQYF | TGCGCCAGCAGCTACCTACAGGGATTCCAAGAGACCCAGTACTTC
TRBJ1-2 | - | - | TRBV3-1/TRBV3-2 | CASSHNDVRGLNYGYTF | TGTGCCAGCAGCCACAACGATGTCAGGGGCTTAAACTATGGCTACACCTTC
TRBJ1-3 | - | - | TRBV5-4 | CASSVSQGNTIYF | TGTGCCAGCAGCGTCTCACAGGGAAACACCATATATTTT
TRBJ2-2 | - | - | TRBV5-1 | CASSLGGSSTGELFF | TGCGCCAGCAGCTTGGGCGGAAGCTCCACCGGGGAGCTGTTTTTT
TRBJ2-3 | - | - | TRBV9 | CASSPSQGRVDTQYF | TGTGCCAGCAGCCCTAGCCAGGGGCGCGTAGATACGCAGTATTTT
TRBJ1-2 | - | - | TRBV5-6 | CASSQQLYGYTF | TGTGCCAGCAGTCAACAGCTTTATGGCTACACCTTC
TRBJ1-4 | - | TRBD1 | TRBV28 | CASREDRVKEKLFF | TGTGCCAGCCGCGAGGACAGGGTTAAAGAAAAACTGTTTTTT
TRBJ2-3 | once | TRBD2 | TRBV25-1 | CASHSGRATDTQYF | TGTGCCAGCCATAGCGGGAGGGCCACAGATACGCAGTATTTT
TRBJ1-1 | - | - | TRBV11-2 | CASSLAGVNTEAFF | TGTGCCAGCAGCTTAGCGGGGGTGAACACTGAAGCTTTCTTT
TRBJ1-4 | - | - | TRBV5-1 | CASKRGAGEKLFF | TGCGCCAGCAAGCGGGGGGCGGGAGAAAAACTGTTTTTT
TRBJ2-1 | - | TRBD2 | TRBV7-6 | CASSDTSGGWNEQFF | TGTGCCAGCAGCGACACTAGCGGGGGTTGGAATGAGCAGTTCTTC
TRBJ2-1 | - | - | TRBV24-1 | CATGDFLSYNEQFF | TGTGCCACCGGGGACTTCTTATCCTACAATGAGCAGTTCTTC
TRBJ2-5 | - | - | TRBV18 | CASSQGLKETQYF | TGTGCCAGCTCTCAGGGACTTAAAGAGACCCAGTACTTC
TRBJ1-4 | - | TRBD1 | TRBV16 | CASSRGQGGEKLFF | TGTGCCAGCAGTAGAGGACAGGGTGGTGAAAAACTGTTTTTT
TRBJ1-5 | - | TRBD1 | TRBV19 | CASKRDSSESRPQHF | TGTGCCAGTAAACGGGACAGCTCAGAAAGTCGGCCCCAGCATTTT
TRBJ2-1 | - | - | TRBV7-8 | CASGQQGNEQFF | TGTGCCAGCGGTCAACAGGGCAATGAGCAGTTCTTC
TRBJ1-4 | - | - | TRBV9 | CASSPGHRNEKLFF | TGTGCCAGCAGCCCGGGACATAGAAATGAAAAACTGTTTTTT
TRBJ1-2 | - | - | TRBV7-2 | CASTSAAANYGYTF | TGTGCCAGCACCTCGGCGGCAGCGAACTATGGCTACACCTTC
TRBJ2-4 | - | - | TRBV24-1 | CATSDSADLYIQYF | TGTGCCACCAGTGATTCGGCGGACTTGTACATTCAGTACTTC
TRBJ1-5 | - | - | TRBV19 | CASSIEGWQGNQPQHF | TGTGCCAGTAGTATAGAGGGTTGGCAGGGAAACCAGCCCCAGCATTTT
TRBJ1-1 | once | - | TRBV2 | CASSEVTAYTEAFF | TGTGCCAGCAGTGAGGTGACAGCTTACACTGAAGCTTTCTTT
TRBJ2-2 | - | - | TRBV29-1 | CSVEKISGAGELFF | TGCAGCGTTGAGAAAATCTCGGGGGCCGGGGAGCTGTTTTTT
TRBJ1-2 | - | TRBD1 | TRBV13 | CASSKTGTGGGYTF | TGTGCCAGCAGCAAAACCGGGACAGGGGGCGGCTACACCTTC
TRBJ2-7 | - | - | TRBV5-1 | CASSFMPRGPSSYEQYF | TGCGCCAGCAGCTTTATGCCCAGGGGCCCCAGCTCCTACGAGCAGTACTTC
TRBJ1-1 | - | - | TRBV5-8 | CASSLGRGNTEAFF | TGTGCCAGCAGCCTAGGACGGGGGAACACTGAAGCTTTCTTT
TRBJ2-7 | - | - | TRBV30 | CAWTRSPGNYEQYF | TGTGCCTGGACCCGAAGCCCAGGGAACTACGAGCAGTACTTC
TRBJ2-2 | - | TRBD1 | TRBV9 | CASSPGTGRRTGELFF | TGTGCCAGCAGCCCCGGGACAGGGAGAAGAACCGGGGAGCTGTTTTTT
TRBJ1-1 | - | TRBD1 | TRBV6-6 | CASSLTGVDQAFF | TGTGCCAGCAGCCTTACAGGGGTAGACCAGGCTTTCTTT
TRBJ2-3 | - | - | TRBV4-1 | CASSPYNRDLTDTQYF | TGCGCCAGCAGCCCTTATAACAGGGACCTCACAGATACGCAGTATTTT
TRBJ2-3 | - | TRBD2 | TRBV4-2 | CASSQDLASGSGDTQYF | TGTGCCAGCAGCCAAGATTTGGCTAGCGGGAGTGGGGATACGCAGTATTTT
TRBJ2-1 | - | TRBD1 | TRBV6-6 | CASSPSGQGSYEQFF | TGTGCCAGCAGCCCCTCCGGACAGGGGAGTTATGAGCAGTTCTTC
TRBJ1-3 | - | TRBD1 | TRBV19 | CASLDRGRSGNTIYF | TGTGCCAGCCTGGACAGGGGTCGCTCTGGAAACACCATATATTTT
TRBJ2-5 | - | - | TRBV4-1 | CASSQDGVGQETQYF | TGCGCCAGCAGCCAAGATGGAGTTGGCCAAGAGACCCAGTACTTC
TRBJ2-7 | - | - | TRBV5-1 | CASSLSGGTYEQYF | TGCGCCAGCAGCTTGAGCGGCGGGACCTACGAGCAGTACTTC
TRBJ1-4 | once | - | TRBV28 | CASSLWGEGEKLFF | TGTGCCAGCAGTTTATGGGGTGAGGGTGAAAAACTGTTTTTT
TRBJ2-3 | - | TRBD2 | TRBV7-3 | CASSLRLAGTDTQYF | TGTGCCAGCAGCTTACGGCTAGCGGGCACAGATACGCAGTATTTT
TRBJ1-2 | - | TRBD1 | TRBV11-2 | CASSSIDRVYGYTF | TGTGCCAGCAGCTCCATCGACAGGGTTTATGGCTACACCTTC
TRBJ2-1 | - | - | TRBV11-2 | CATDHRRGYNEQFF | TGTGCCACAGACCATCGGCGGGGTTACAATGAGCAGTTCTTC
TRBJ2-2 | - | - | TRBV19 | CASSRGRTGELFF | TGTGCCAGTAGTCGTGGCAGAACCGGGGAGCTGTTTTTT
TRBJ1-5 | few | - | TRBV19 | CASSLLRQPQHF | TGTGCCAGTAGCCTCCTGAGGCAGCCCCAGCATTTT
TRBJ1-2 | - | TRBD1 | TRBV24-1 | CATSKGTGGGYTF | TGTGCCACCAGTAAGGGGACAGGGGGTGGCTACACCTTC
TRBJ1-4 | - | TRBD1 | TRBV18 | CASSSPGQLNEKLFF | TGTGCCAGCTCATCTCCGGGACAGCTTAATGAAAAACTGTTTTTT
TRBJ2-5 | - | TRBD1 | TRBV28 | CASSSPGTGMETQYF | TGTGCCAGCAGCTCACCCGGGACAGGGATGGAGACCCAGTACTTC